The next 27 T cell receptor beta chains were all read from a single sample in a study of radiation and T cells in renal cell carcinoma. Time point described: baseline pretreatment blood. Treatment specified: 15 Gy SBRT to primary tumor, nephrectomy 4 weeks later. Method: immunoSEQ multiplex PCR; TCRdb's copy keeps in-frame clones and lacks some. This sample has roughly 150,000 clones, with 88% found just once. The sample consisted of blood, taken from a patient whose treatment included radiotherapy and nephrectomy. Receptors originate from a woman between 70 and 85 years old with renal cell carcinoma.

This chain joins TRBV5-8 and TRBJ2-1; 11 nucleotides align to TRBD2. V shed 0 bases and J 3 bases; nucleotides not matched to a gene: 5. Germline-derived CDR1 and CDR2 are SGHTS and YDEGEE. CDR3 length: 17 residues. CDR3 sequence (DNA): TGTGCCAGCAGCTTGGCGACTAGCGGGGCCCTCTACAATGAGCAGTTCTTC. Protein: CASSLATSGALYNEQFF. The full variable domain, its missing parts supplied by reference TRBV5-8 and TRBJ2-1, is EAGVTQSPTHLIKTRGQQATLRCSPISGHTSVYWYQQALGLGLQFLLWYDEGEERNRGNFPPRFSGRQFPNYSSELNVNALELEDSALYLCASSLATSGALYNEQFFGPGTRLTVL.

The V gene is TRBV10-3, the J gene TRBJ2-3; 10 bases align to TRBD2. The CDR3 is made up of 15 amino acids. V shed 4 bases, J shed 4 bases, and the junction held 5 bases outside the gene matches. Germline CDR1 ENHRY, CDR2 SYGVKD. As DNA, the CDR3 is TGTGCCATCAGTGGCCTAGCGGGGGTCTCAGATACGCAGTATTTT. This encodes CAISGLAGVSDTQYF.

In its sample, this clone was seen once. V and J are TRBV30 and TRBJ1-6; 9 bases are shared with TRBD1. The CDR3 covers 15 residues. Germline CDR1 reads GTSNPN; CDR2 reads SVGIG (reference sequence). The V segment lost 2 bases and the J segment 7 bases; nucleotides outside the gene matches: 6. The CDR3 protein is CAWSTPGTGNSPLHF. The CDR3 DNA is TGTGCCTGGAGTACCCCAGGGACAGGGAATTCACCCCTCCACTTT.

The gene calls are TRBV6-5 and TRBJ1-4, with D possibly being TRBD1 (5 bases). CDR1 and CDR2 (germline): MNHEY, SVGAGI. CDR3 size: 14 residues. V was trimmed by 4 bases and J by 8 bases, leaving 14 bases between them. The CDR3 region is CASSSWSRGEKLFF. DNA for the CDR3: TGTGCCAGCAGTTCCTGGAGTAGGGGAGAAAAACTGTTTTTT.

The chain recombines TRBV4-1 with TRBJ1-2, with 7 bases matching TRBD1. J gave up 5 bases and V 1 base, and 10 bases lay outside the gene matches. Germline lookup yields CDR1 MGHRA and CDR2 YSYEKL. The CDR3 length is 16 residues. The CDR3 region is CASSQGPRGETYGYTF. The CDR3 coding sequence is TGCGCCAGCAGCCAAGGACCCAGGGGGGAAACGTATGGCTACACCTTC.

This clone was detected only once. This rearrangement joins TRBV4-3 to TRBJ1-1; possibly TRBD1 for D (6 bases). Trimming cost V 2 bases and J 4 bases, with 17 bases left between them. CDR1 and CDR2 from the germline V gene are LGHNA and YSLEER. The CDR3 is 16 residues long. The CDR3 nucleotides are TGCGCCAGCAGCCAAACTACAGGGACCGGGGTCACTGAAGCTTTCTTT. Translating it yields CASSQTTGTGVTEAFF.

The chain has TRBV9 and TRBJ1-2, with D perhaps matching TRBD1 (6 bases). With 4 bases removed from V and 3 bases from J, the gap between germline ends came to 13 bases. The CDR3 extends over 14 amino acids. CDR1 SGDLS and CDR2 YYNGEE come from the germline V gene. The CDR3 DNA follows: TGTGCCAGCAGCTTCTCGACAGGAGACTATGGCTACACCTTC. Translating gives CASSFSTGDYGYTF.

The chain is built from TRBV18 and TRBJ2-7; 8 bases match TRBD1. CDR1 KGHSH and CDR2 LQKENI come from the germline V gene. This CDR3 has 16 amino acids. Losses at the gene ends were 3 bases for V and 6 bases for J; bases not matched to a gene: 13. The CDR3 region is CASSPFKTTGEPEQYF. CDR3 DNA sequence: TGTGCCAGCTCACCCTTTAAGACGACAGGGGAACCCGAGCAGTACTTC.

This rearrangement joins TRBV5-1 to TRBJ1-1; no reliable D call. This CDR3 is 15 amino acids long. CDR1 is SGHRS, CDR2 YFSETQ, per germline. V was trimmed by 0 bases and J by 0 bases, leaving 9 bases between them. The CDR3 loop is CASSLVGKVNTEAFF. In DNA form, the CDR3 reads TGCGCCAGCAGCTTGGTGGGGAAGGTGAACACTGAAGCTTTCTTT.

Turning to this clone: Sequence at one end of the junction differs from germline and may be a read error. V is TRBV19 and J is TRBJ2-1, with 10 bases that match TRBD2. Germline V gene data show CDR1 as LNHDA and CDR2 as SQIVND (reference sequence). This CDR3 spans 14 amino acids. CDR3: CASRIAGGNNEQFF. CDR3 nucleotide sequence: TGTGCCAGTAGGATAGCGGGGGGTAACAATGAGCAGTTCTTC.

V gene TRBV28 combines with J gene TRBJ2-2; 8 bases agree with TRBD1. V gave up 6 bases and J gave up 2 bases; unmatched junction bases: 8. In germline, CDR1 is MDHEN, CDR2 SYDVKM. The CDR3 runs 16 residues. The CDR3 loop reads CASRGRGQGNTGELFF. DNA for the CDR3: TGTGCCAGCAGGGGGCGTGGACAGGGAAACACCGGGGAGCTGTTTTTT.

This chain connects TRBV6-5 to TRBJ2-7; 9 nucleotides match TRBD1. After removal of 0 bases from V and 6 bases from J, the junction contained 6 bases not matched to a gene. The CDR3 length is 15 residues. Per germline, CDR1 MNHEY and CDR2 SVGAGI. CDR3: CASSYSGTGMSEQYF. CDR3 nucleotides: TGTGCCAGCAGTTACTCCGGGACAGGGATGAGCGAGCAGTACTTC.

The genes are TRBV6-1 and TRBJ1-2; D gene ambiguous. Looked up from germline, CDR1 is MNHNS and CDR2 is SASEGT. V was cut by 3 bases and J by 6 bases, with 11 bases left in between. There are 13 residues in the CDR3. CDR3 nucleotides: TGTGCCAGCAGTGACCCTAAACCGGATGGCTACACCTTC. Translation: CASSDPKPDGYTF.

There are a few counts of this clone. The gene calls are TRBV18 and TRBJ1-1; D remains unclear. The CDR3 sequence is 13 residues long. The germline V and J ends were trimmed by 6 bases and 0 bases, with 8 bases remaining between them. Germline V lookup: CDR1 KGHSH, CDR2 LQKENI. The CDR3 DNA is TGTGCCAGCTCCCCAGTTATGAACACTGAAGCTTTCTTT. Translated, it gives CASSPVMNTEAFF. The full variable domain, rest sourced from reference TRBV18 and TRBJ1-1, is NAGVMQNPRHLVRRRGQEARLRCSPMKGHSHVYWYRQLPEEGLKFMVYLQKENIIDESGMPKERFSAEFPKEGPSILRIQQVVRGDSAAYFCASSPVMNTEAFFGQGTRLTVV.

The J gene is TRBJ1-1, the V gene TRBV10-2; 11 positions match TRBD1. Germline CDR1 WSHSY, CDR2 SAAADI. The CDR3 length is 17 residues. J was trimmed by 2 bases and V by 4 bases; bases with no gene match: 9. The CDR3 reads CASSVQDRGRTNTEAFF. In DNA, the CDR3 is TGCGCCAGCAGTGTTCAGGACAGGGGGCGGACCAACACTGAAGCTTTCTTT.

This chain joins TRBV7-9 and TRBJ1-5; no reliable D call. V was trimmed by 7 bases and J by 2 bases, leaving 12 bases between them. CDR1 and CDR2 from the germline V gene are SEHNR and FQNEAQ (reference sequence). This CDR3 is built from 14 residues. The CDR3 protein is CASNRFEGNQPQHF. The CDR3 nucleotides read TGTGCCAGCAACCGGTTCGAGGGCAATCAGCCCCAGCATTTT.

The chain recombines TRBV19 with TRBJ1-1, with D unresolved. This CDR3 is 12 amino acids long. The V and J ends lost 5 bases and 1 base respectively, with 5 bases between them. From germline, CDR1 is LNHDA and CDR2 SQIVND (reference sequence). The CDR3 sequence: CASSYPNTEAFF. CDR3 DNA: TGTGCCAGTAGTTATCCGAACACTGAAGCTTTCTTT.

The CDR3 loop reads CASSLGVTDSYNEQFF. As DNA, the CDR3 is TGTGCCAGCAGCTTAGGGGTGACAGACTCCTACAATGAGCAGTTCTTC. The rearrangement links TRBV7-9 to TRBJ2-1; tentative D call: TRBD1 (5 bases). Between the trimmed V and J ends, which lost 1 base and 0 bases, there was a span of 10 bases. The CDR3 is made up of 16 amino acids. The germline gives CDR1 SEHNR, CDR2 FQNEAQ (reference sequence).

The V gene is TRBV19, the J gene TRBJ2-7, with TRBD1 matching 8 bases. There are 16 residues in the CDR3. The V gene end was trimmed by 0 bases and the J gene end by 5 bases; junction bases not matched to a gene: 9. Germline loops: CDR1 LNHDA, CDR2 SQIVND (reference sequence). As DNA, the CDR3 is TGTGCCAGTAGTATAGATCTTGTGCAGGGGGCCCACGAGCAGTACTTC. Translation gives CASSIDLVQGAHEQYF.

The chain joins TRBV5-1 to TRBJ2-5; 13 bases are shared with TRBD2. V was pared by 4 bases and J by 1 base, with 4 bases of the junction left unmatched. The CDR3 spans 16 residues. Germline loops: CDR1 SGHRS, CDR2 YFSETQ. CDR3 in amino acids: CASSIGLAGVQETQYF. Written as DNA, the CDR3 is TGCGCCAGCAGCATTGGACTAGCGGGGGTCCAAGAGACCCAGTACTTC.

V is TRBV25-1 and J is TRBJ2-5; 8 nucleotides agree with TRBD2. The CDR3 length is 14 residues. The V segment lost 2 bases and the J segment 4 bases; nucleotides outside the gene matches: 3. Germline V CDR1 and CDR2: MGHDK, SYGVNS. DNA for the CDR3: TGTGCCAGCAGTGAAGGGGGACTAGGAGAGACCCAGTACTTC. Translated, it gives CASSEGGLGETQYF.

The V call is TRBV6-5, the J call TRBJ2-1, with D possibly TRBD1 on 6 matching bases. The length of the CDR3 is 13 residues. Trimming removed 5 bases at V and 6 bases at J, with 11 bases between. Germline V gives CDR1 MNHEY, CDR2 SVGAGI. CDR3: CASSLTQGNEQFF. CDR3 in DNA: TGTGCCAGCAGTCTTACACAGGGCAATGAGCAGTTCTTC.

The chain carries TRBV2 and TRBJ1-4; 7 bases line up with TRBD1. Germline V gives CDR1 SNHLY, CDR2 FYNNEI. The CDR3 consists of 16 residues. Trimming cost V 7 bases and J 0 bases; bases outside gene matches: 8. The CDR3 spells CASKGRGGATNEKLFF. As DNA, the CDR3 is TGTGCCAGCAAAGGCAGGGGGGGAGCAACTAATGAAAAACTGTTTTTT.

The V and J genes are TRBV4-1 and TRBJ1-6, with 10 bases matching TRBD1. The CDR3 has 19 residues. V was pared by 5 bases and J by 11 bases, with 21 bases of the junction left unmatched. Germline V gene sequence: CDR1 MGHRA, CDR2 YSYEKL. The CDR3 DNA follows: TGCGCCAGCAGCGTGCAGACCGGGACAGGGGCCGCAGACGTAGCACCCCTCCACTTT. Translating gives CASSVQTGTGAADVAPLHF.

The J gene is TRBJ1-6, the V gene TRBV5-5, with 8 bases that match TRBD1. V shed 4 bases, J shed 9 bases, and the junction held 12 bases outside the gene matches. CDR3 length: 16 residues. CDR1 and CDR2 (germline): SGHKS, YYEKEE (reference sequence). The CDR3 nucleotides read TGTGCCAGCAGCCTAACAGGGGGAACTTTCGGTTCACCCCTCCACTTT. Its protein product is CASSLTGGTFGSPLHF.

The CDR3 loop reads CASSYWGGDTDTQYF. The CDR3 nucleotides read TGTGCCAGCAGTTACTGGGGCGGGGACACAGATACGCAGTATTTT. This rearrangement joins TRBV6-5 to TRBJ2-3, with D perhaps TRBD2 (6 bases). From germline, CDR1 is MNHEY and CDR2 SVGAGI. The CDR3 spans 15 residues. V was trimmed by 1 base and J by 2 bases, leaving 10 bases between them.

The genes are TRBV9 and TRBJ2-3; D possibly corresponds to TRBD2 (6 bases). The CDR3 spans 15 residues. The germline CDR1 and CDR2 sequences are SGDLS and YYNGEE. Trimming cost V 5 bases and J 0 bases, with 13 bases left between them. Here the CDR3 DNA reads TGTGCCAGCAGTGCTACCGGGACTAGCACAGATACGCAGTATTTT. Its translation: CASSATGTSTDTQYF.